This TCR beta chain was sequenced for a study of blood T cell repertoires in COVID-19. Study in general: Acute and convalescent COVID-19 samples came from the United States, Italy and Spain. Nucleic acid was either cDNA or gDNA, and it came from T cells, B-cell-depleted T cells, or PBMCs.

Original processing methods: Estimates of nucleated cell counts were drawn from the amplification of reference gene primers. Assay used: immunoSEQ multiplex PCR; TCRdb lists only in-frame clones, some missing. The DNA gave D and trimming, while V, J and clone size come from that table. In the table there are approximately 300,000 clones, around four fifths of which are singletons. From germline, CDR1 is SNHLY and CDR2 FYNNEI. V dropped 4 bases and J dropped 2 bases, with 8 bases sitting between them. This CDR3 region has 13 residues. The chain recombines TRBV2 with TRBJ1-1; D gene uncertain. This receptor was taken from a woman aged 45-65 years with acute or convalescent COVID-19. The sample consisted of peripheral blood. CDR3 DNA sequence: TGTGCCAGCAGTGGAGCTCCTAACACTGAAGCTTTCTTT. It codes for CASSGAPNTEAFF.